Listed below are T cell receptor beta chains from one sample, sequenced in a study of technical replicates of blood from several donors. Data came from immunoSEQ multiplex PCR; TCRdb stores just in-frame clones and leaves some out. The table lists 74,000 or so clones, about 89% of them singletons. The sequenced sample consisted of T cells isolated from PBMCs. The receptors derive from a human donor in good health. CDR3s include the opening cysteine and the closing phenylalanine or tryptophan. The D gene is left open where the match is weak. Clone sizes are given selectively: once, few, many, or a class where the clone is expanded.

d_gene,abundance,j_gene,v_gene,CDR3nt,CDR3aa
.,.,TRBJ1-2,TRBV7-9,TGTGCCAGCAGCTCAGGGGCCAGCTATGGCTACACCTTC,CASSSGASYGYTF
.,.,TRBJ2-3,TRBV30,TGTGCCTGGAATCAGGCAGGCTACACAGATACGCAGTATTTT,CAWNQAGYTDTQYF
TRBD2,.,TRBJ2-3,TRBV5-1,TGCGCCAGCAGCTTGGGGCGGGGCGGGAGTATCACAGATACGCAGTATTTT,CASSLGRGGSITDTQYF
.,.,TRBJ2-2,TRBV7-6,TGTGCCAGCAGCTTAGAAGGAGGCGGCGGTACCGGGGAGCTGTTTTTT,CASSLEGGGGTGELFF
TRBD2,.,TRBJ2-7,TRBV19,TGTGCCAGTAGTGAGACTAGCGGGAGGGCCCACGAGCAGTACTTC,CASSETSGRAHEQYF
.,few,TRBJ1-1,TRBV29-1,TGCAGCGCCAAAATCAGGGGGAACACTGAAGCTTTCTTT,CSAKIRGNTEAFF
.,few,TRBJ2-7,TRBV7-6,TGTGCCAGCAGCTTATCCGGGGGCTACGAGCAGTACTTC,CASSLSGGYEQYF
.,.,TRBJ2-7,TRBV19,TGTGCCAGTAGTATAGATACCCAGTCCTACGAGCAGTACTTC,CASSIDTQSYEQYF
TRBD1,.,TRBJ1-5,TRBV7-6,TGTGCCAGCAGCTTAGAGGGGACAGGGGCTCAGCCCCAGCATTTT,CASSLEGTGAQPQHF
TRBD2,.,TRBJ2-1,TRBV10-1,TGCGCCAGCAGTGCTGTGACTAGCGGGTCCCCCTGGGATGAGCAGTTCTTC,CASSAVTSGSPWDEQFF
TRBD1,.,TRBJ1-1,TRBV5-6,TGTGCCAGCAGCACGGGACAGGGTGGGACTGAAGCTTTCTTT,CASSTGQGGTEAFF
.,.,TRBJ2-7,TRBV4-1,TGCGCCAGCAGCCCAACTACTATGAACACCTACGAGCAGTACTTC,CASSPTTMNTYEQYF
.,.,TRBJ1-4,TRBV19,TGTGCCAGTAGTATTGGCCGCGGCGGTTTTGAAAAACTGTTTTTT,CASSIGRGGFEKLFF
.,.,TRBJ1-1,TRBV7-9,TGTGCCAGCAGCCTAACGGGAAACACTGAAGCTTTCTTT,CASSLTGNTEAFF
.,.,TRBJ2-7,TRBV27,TGTGCCAGCAGTCCCTGGGCTTCCTACGAGCAGTACTTC,CASSPWASYEQYF
.,.,TRBJ2-7,TRBV5-8,TGTGCCAGCAGCTTAGGAGGGGACGGATCCTACGAGCAGTACTTC,CASSLGGDGSYEQYF
.,.,TRBJ2-7,TRBV5-6,TGTGCCAGCAGCTTGGCCAGACTCTCCTACGAGCAGTACTTC,CASSLARLSYEQYF
TRBD1,.,TRBJ1-5,TRBV10-3,TGTGCCATCAGTGAGGGGGACAGGGATAATCAGGCCCAGCATTTT,CAISEGDRDNQAQHF
.,.,TRBJ2-7,TRBV11-2,TGTGCCAGCAGCCCTGTGGTAACCACAACCTACGAGCAGTACTTC,CASSPVVTTTYEQYF
TRBD1,few,TRBJ1-1,TRBV4-1,TGCGCCAGCAGTCAAATGTCGGGACAGGGGGACACTGAAGCTTTCTTT,CASSQMSGQGDTEAFF
.,once,TRBJ1-5,TRBV7-9,TGTGCCAGCAGCTTAGCAGGGGGTCAGCCCCAGCATTTT,CASSLAGGQPQHF
.,.,TRBJ2-7,TRBV7-8,TGTGCCAGCAGCCCGACGCCGAACGAGGCCTACGAGCAGTACTTC,CASSPTPNEAYEQYF
.,.,TRBJ2-1,TRBV15,TGTGCCACCAGCAGAGGAACCAGCTCCTACAATGAGCAGTTCTTC,CATSRGTSSYNEQFF
TRBD1,.,TRBJ2-2,TRBV10-2,TGCGCCAGCAGTCTCCCGGGGACAGAAGCAGGGGAGCTGTTTTTT,CASSLPGTEAGELFF
TRBD2,.,TRBJ2-3,TRBV4-1,TGCGCCAGCAGCCAAGTTGGCGAGACTAGCGGGAGTCAGACGCAGTATTTT,CASSQVGETSGSQTQYF
.,.,TRBJ2-3,TRBV5-4,TGTGCCAGCAGCTTGAGTGGGGGGTCCACAGATACGCAGTATTTT,CASSLSGGSTDTQYF
TRBD2,.,TRBJ2-1,TRBV9,TGTGCCAGCAGCGTCGGAACTAGCGGGCTACTAAGACCCCATGAGCAGTTCTTC,CASSVGTSGLLRPHEQFF
.,.,TRBJ2-1,TRBV6-5,TGTGCCAGCAGTTACCGGCAGGGAAGGTACAATGAGCAGTTCTTC,CASSYRQGRYNEQFF
.,.,TRBJ2-5,TRBV7-8,TGTGCCAGCAGCTGGGGGGTGACGCCGACGGAGACCCAGTACTTC,CASSWGVTPTETQYF
.,.,TRBJ1-1,TRBV5-4,TGTGCCAGCAGCTTGGCGGGGACACAGAACACTGAAGCTTTCTTT,CASSLAGTQNTEAFF
.,.,TRBJ2-1,TRBV29-1,TGCAGCGTTGAAGATCTCCAGGGTAGGATGGGTGAGCAGTTCTTC,CSVEDLQGRMGEQFF
TRBD2,.,TRBJ2-5,TRBV7-9,TGTGCCAGCAGCCCGGGACTAGCGGATGAGGAGACCCAGTACTTC,CASSPGLADEETQYF
.,few,TRBJ2-2,TRBV6-4,TGTGCCAGCAGTGATTTAAGCGGTACCGGGGAGCTGTTTTTT,CASSDLSGTGELFF
.,once,TRBJ2-4,TRBV4-1,TGCGCCAGCCTTCCCGAGGTCTCCGCCAAAAACATTCAGTACTTC,CASLPEVSAKNIQYF
TRBD2,.,TRBJ2-1,TRBV5-1,TGCGCCAGCAGAATAGCGGGCCAATACAATGAGCAGTTCTTC,CASRIAGQYNEQFF
.,once,TRBJ2-3,TRBV5-1,TGCGCCAGCAGCTTTGGGCAGATCCTCACAGATACGCAGTATTTT,CASSFGQILTDTQYF
TRBD1,.,TRBJ2-7,TRBV6-6,TGTGCCAGCAGGCGGGGGACAGGGGACTACGAGCAGTACTTC,CASRRGTGDYEQYF
.,.,TRBJ2-7,TRBV4-1,TGCGCCAGCAGCCAAGGCACCGGGCGAGGGAGTAAGTACGAGCAGTACTTC,CASSQGTGRGSKYEQYF
.,.,TRBJ2-1,TRBV28,TGTGCCAGCAGTTCAATGCCTACGGGGTACAATGAGCAGTTCTTC,CASSSMPTGYNEQFF
.,.,TRBJ1-1,TRBV18,TGTGCCAGCTCACTGGTTATCCTGAGTGGTGCAAAGAACACTGAAGCTTTCTTT,CASSLVILSGAKNTEAFF
TRBD1,.,TRBJ2-1,TRBV11-2,TGTGCCAGCAACCGGGACAGGGTAATCAATGAGCAGTTCTTC,CASNRDRVINEQFF
TRBD2,.,TRBJ2-2,TRBV6-1,TGTGCCAGCAGTGAACAGACTAGCGGGGGCCCCGGGGAGCTGTTTTTT,CASSEQTSGGPGELFF
TRBD2,once,TRBJ2-7,TRBV7-6,TGTGCCAGCAGCAAACTAGCGGGAGCGAACGAGCAGTACTTC,CASSKLAGANEQYF